This T cell receptor beta chain emerged from a study of blood T cell repertoires in COVID-19. As for the study in general: Italy, Spain and the United States were the sources of the convalescent and acute COVID-19 samples. The analysed material was cDNA or gDNA that came from T cells, B-cell-depleted T cells, or PBMCs.

How the authors handled the data: Reference gene primer amplification yielded estimated nucleated cell counts. Clones were read by immunoSEQ multiplex PCR, and TCRdb kept only the in-frame ones, dropping some. That table furnishes V, J and clone size, whereas the DNA furnished D and trimming. The data contain under 250,000 clones, around 84% of them singletons. This CDR3 region has 14 residues. Germline assignment: CDR1 SGHRS and CDR2 YFSETQ. J gave up 6 bases and V 4 bases, and 9 bases lay outside the gene matches. Sample: peripheral blood. The chain employs TRBV5-1 and TRBJ2-7; 8 nucleotides agree with TRBD1. This TCR was recovered from a woman aged 60 to 75 who had recovered from COVID-19. The CDR3 DNA is TGCGCCAGCAGCGAACAGACAGGGGAAGTCGAGCAGTACTTC. This translates into CASSEQTGEVEQYF. Looking up the rest from reference TRBV5-1 and TRBJ2-7 gives the full variable domain: KAGVTQTPRYLIKTRGQQVTLSCSPISGHRSVSWYQQTPGQGLQFLFEYFSETQRNKGNFPGRFSGRQFSNSRSEMNVSTLELGDSALYLCASSEQTGEVEQYFGPGTRLTVT.